Shown below are 16 T cell receptor beta chains from a single sample sequenced in a study of cytomegalovirus exposure and HLA in healthy donors. The PCR ran on 60 Vbeta and 13 Jbeta primers. TCRdb keeps only in-frame clones here, not all; method: immunoSEQ multiplex PCR. Altogether over 150,000 clones are present, roughly 80% being singletons, with the ten largest covering 13%. The specimen sequenced was PBMCs. The source is a woman between 50 and 59 years old in good health and CMV-seronegative.

The chain joins TRBV28 to TRBJ1-2; 8 bases match TRBD1. This CDR3 has 13 amino acids. V gave up 5 bases and J gave up 8 bases; unmatched junction bases: 7. CDR1 is MDHEN and CDR2 is SYDVKM in the germline V gene. CDR3 coding DNA: TGTGCCAGCAGTCCGGGACAGGAGAGGGGCTACACCTTC. As protein: CASSPGQERGYTF.

This sequence joins TRBV27 and TRBJ2-3, with D perhaps TRBD2 (6 bases). CDR1 and CDR2 from the germline V gene are MNHEY and SMNVEV (reference sequence). CDR3 length: 16 amino acids. Trimming took off 1 base at V and 1 base at J, with 12 bases between the two ends. Here the CDR3 reads CASSLWVGGGTDTQYF. The CDR3, as DNA: TGTGCCAGCAGTTTATGGGTGGGGGGTGGCACAGATACGCAGTATTTT.

The chain has TRBV28 and TRBJ2-5; tentative D call: TRBD2 (6 bases). The germline V gene encodes CDR1 MDHEN and CDR2 SYDVKM. The CDR3 contains 14 residues. Trimming took off 4 bases at V and 5 bases at J, with 14 bases between the two ends. The CDR3 protein is CASSSNRLEETQYF. The CDR3 nucleotides read TGTGCCAGCAGTTCCAACCGACTAGAGGAGACCCAGTACTTC. Combining the CDR3 with reference TRBV28 and TRBJ2-5 gives the whole variable domain DVKVTQSSRYLVKRTGEKVFLECVQDMDHENMFWYRQDPGLGLRLIYFSYDVKMKEKGDIPEGYSVSREKKERFSLILESASTNQTSMYLCASSSNRLEETQYFGPGTRLLVL.

In nucleotides, the CDR3 is TGTGCCAGCAGCGTATCGGGGGGGCAATACAATGAGCAGTTCTTC. It yields the protein CASSVSGGQYNEQFF. The chain carries TRBV9 and TRBJ2-1, with 8 bases matching TRBD2. The ends lost 1 base at V and 4 bases at J; junction bases unmatched: 4. The CDR3 extends over 15 amino acids. CDR1 is SGDLS, CDR2 YYNGEE, per germline. Based on the CDR3 plus reference TRBV9 and TRBJ2-1, the full variable domain is DSGVTQTPKHLITATGQRVTLRCSPRSGDLSVYWYQQSLDQGLQFLIQYYNGEERAKGNILERFSAQQFPDLHSELNLSSLELGDSALYFCASSVSGGQYNEQFFGPGTRLTVL.

This chain uses TRBV19 with TRBJ1-2, with 12 bases matching TRBD1. This CDR3 comprises 15 residues. CDR1 LNHDA and CDR2 SQIVND come from the germline V gene (reference sequence). The trim removed 5 bases at V and 6 bases at J, leaving 7 bases unmatched. DNA for the CDR3: TGTGCCAGTAGTCCCCCGGGACAGGGGGCACATGGCTACACCTTC. Translated: CASSPPGQGAHGYTF.

This clone has only one observation. The chain employs TRBV2 and TRBJ2-3; tentative D call: TRBD1 (5 bases). The CDR3 spans 14 residues. Trimming pared 1 base from V and 4 bases from J, leaving 9 bases between. Per the germline V gene, CDR1 is SNHLY and CDR2 is FYNNEI. As DNA, the CDR3 is TGTGCCAGCAGTGAAGGGCAGGGCCCAGATACGCAGTATTTT. It is translated as CASSEGQGPDTQYF.

The chain carries TRBV25-1 and TRBJ1-1; D is ambiguous. Germline CDR1 is MGHDK and CDR2 is SYGVNS. The ends were cut back, 3 bases at V and 6 bases at J, with 11 bases in the middle. The CDR3 runs to 13 residues. The CDR3 reads CASSESGEAEAFF. The CDR3, as DNA: TGTGCCAGCAGTGAGAGTGGGGAGGCTGAAGCTTTCTTT.

V and J are TRBV5-4 and TRBJ1-2; tentatively, D is TRBD1 (5 bases). The CDR3 totals 15 residues. V lost 7 bases and J lost 4, with 20 bases in between. Germline V lookup: CDR1 SGHNT, CDR2 YYREEE (reference sequence). The CDR3 nucleotides read TGTGCCAGCGAAACCGCACCAGGGATGGGCTATGGCTACACCTTC. Encoded protein: CASETAPGMGYGYTF.

The chain is built from TRBV29-1 and TRBJ1-3; TRBD1 matches 8 bases. This CDR3 spans 15 amino acids. In germline, CDR1 is SQVTM, CDR2 ANQGSEA. J gave up 3 bases and V 3 bases, and 7 bases lay outside the gene matches. In DNA, the CDR3 is TGCAGCGTTGAGAGGACAGGGCGATATGGAAACACCATATATTTT. Translation: CSVERTGRYGNTIYF.

V and J are TRBV10-3 and TRBJ2-7; D might be TRBD1 (5 bases). Trimming shortened V by 0 bases and J by 3 bases, and 6 bases separated the two germline ends. CDR3 length: 13 amino acids. Germline V gives CDR1 ENHRY, CDR2 SYGVKD. CDR3 bases: TGTGCCATCAGTGAGTCGGACATCTACGAGCAGTACTTC. This translates into CAISESDIYEQYF.

V is TRBV5-1 and J is TRBJ2-1; 11 bases line up with TRBD2. The CDR3 totals 17 residues. V gave up 1 base and J gave up 7 bases; unmatched junction bases: 10. CDR1 and CDR2 (germline): SGHRS, YFSETQ. The CDR3 sequence: CASSLFSSGGLKNEQFF. CDR3 nucleotide sequence: TGCGCCAGCAGCTTGTTTTCTAGCGGGGGGTTGAAAAATGAGCAGTTCTTC.

The chain carries TRBV4-3 and TRBJ2-7; 10 bases are a match to TRBD2. Germline trimming cut 0 bases from V and 2 bases from J; bases unmatched to any gene: 4. The CDR3 extends over 16 amino acids. Per germline, CDR1 LGHNA and CDR2 YSLEER. The CDR3 coding sequence is TGCGCCAGCAGCCAAGATGGTCTAGCGGGAGCCTACGAGCAGTACTTC. This codes for CASSQDGLAGAYEQYF.

This CDR3 is CASSLGLKNTEAFF. The CDR3 DNA sequence: TGTGCCAGCAGCTTGGGACTCAAAAACACTGAAGCTTTCTTT. The genes are TRBV5-5 and TRBJ1-1; unclear D gene. Germline values: CDR1 SGHKS, CDR2 YYEKEE (reference sequence). The CDR3 covers 14 residues. Trimming shortened V by 0 bases and J by 2 bases, and 8 bases separated the two germline ends.

The V call is TRBV7-2, the J call TRBJ2-7; TRBD2 aligns across 7 bases. The CDR3 is made up of 16 amino acids. J lost 2 bases, V lost 3 bases, and 10 bases had no gene match. CDR1 is SGHTA, CDR2 FQGNSA, per germline. CDR3 DNA: TGTGCCAGCAGCTTCTCCACTAGCGCCACCGCCTACGAGCAGTACTTC. Residues: CASSFSTSATAYEQYF.

The rearrangement joins TRBV18 to TRBJ2-1, with 8 bases identical to TRBD2. CDR1 is KGHSH and CDR2 is LQKENI in the germline V gene. With 0 bases clipped from V and 1 base from J, the junction kept 5 bases outside the gene matches. The CDR3 is made up of 17 amino acids. The CDR3, as DNA: TGTGCCAGCTCACCACCGCGGGCGGGAGGATCCTACAATGAGCAGTTCTTC. Amino acid sequence: CASSPPRAGGSYNEQFF.

V usage is TRBV7-9 and J usage is TRBJ2-7, with D maybe TRBD2 (6 bases). The CDR3 spans 12 residues. V lost 2 bases and J lost 7, with 9 bases in between. Looked up from germline, CDR1 is SEHNR and CDR2 is FQNEAQ (reference sequence). The CDR3 loop is CASSLREREQYF. CDR3 bases: TGTGCCAGCAGCTTACGGGAGCGGGAGCAGTACTTC.